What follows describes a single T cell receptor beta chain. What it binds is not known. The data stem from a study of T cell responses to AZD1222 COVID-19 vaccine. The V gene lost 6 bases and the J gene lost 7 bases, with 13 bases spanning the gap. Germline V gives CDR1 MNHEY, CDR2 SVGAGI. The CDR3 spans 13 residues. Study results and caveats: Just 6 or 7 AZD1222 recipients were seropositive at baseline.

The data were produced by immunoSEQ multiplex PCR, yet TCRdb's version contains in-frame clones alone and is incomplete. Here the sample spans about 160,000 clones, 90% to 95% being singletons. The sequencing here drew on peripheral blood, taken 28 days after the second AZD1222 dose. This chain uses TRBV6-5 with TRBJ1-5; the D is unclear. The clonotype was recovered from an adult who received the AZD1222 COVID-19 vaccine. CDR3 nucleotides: TGTGCCAGCAGACCACAACCTGCCCAGCCCCAGCATTTT. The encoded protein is CASRPQPAQPQHF.